Each of the 14 T cell receptor beta chains below was sequenced from the same sample in a study of identical twins. TCRdb re-analysed the 5' RACE reads in MiXCR, keeping a single row per CDR3 protein. The sample has approximately 500,000 distinct CDR3 sequences; approximately 25% are singletons. These data are also associated with another study on T cells expressing NK-cell markers.

Specimen: CD4+ T cells sorted from blood. The receptors were gathered from a woman under 30 in good health.

The chain uses TRBV27 and TRBJ2-7; D is perhaps TRBD1 or TRBD2 (6 bases each). V lost 3 bases and J lost 2, with 17 bases in between. CDR1 and CDR2 from the germline V gene are MNHEY and SMNVEV (reference sequence). This CDR3 has 16 amino acids. CDR3 sequence (DNA): TGTGCCAGCAGTTTTCGGGGCGGGACACTACCCTACGAGCAGTACTTC. This codes for CASSFRGGTLPYEQYF.

The chain carries TRBV7-9 and TRBJ2-5; 7 bases map to TRBD2. The V gene's germline CDR1 is SEHNR and CDR2 FQNEAQ (reference sequence). The CDR3 runs 14 residues. Trimming at V came to 3 bases and at J to 7 bases, leaving 8 bases not matched to a gene. The CDR3 protein is CASSLAGEGWTQYF. The CDR3 coding sequence is TGTGCCAGCAGCTTGGCGGGAGAAGGGTGGACCCAGTACTTC.

The chain combines TRBV6-1 with TRBJ1-2; D not resolved. The CDR3 extends over 15 amino acids. V was cut by 8 bases and J by 0 bases, with 16 bases left in between. Germline V CDR1 and CDR2: MNHNS, SASEGT. The CDR3 protein is CASARPGSTNYGYTF. CDR3 DNA sequence: TGTGCCAGCGCAAGGCCCGGGAGCACTAACTATGGCTACACCTTC.

The table lists this clonotype with a count of one. This rearrangement joins TRBV29-1 to TRBJ1-1, with 7 bases that match TRBD1. The germline V gene has CDR1 SQVTM and CDR2 ANQGSEA. The V segment lost 6 bases and the J segment 6 bases; nucleotides outside the gene matches: 4. This CDR3 is built from 11 residues. The CDR3 sequence is CSVAGGPEAFF. Written as DNA, the CDR3 is TGCAGCGTCGCAGGGGGTCCTGAAGCTTTCTTT.

The gene calls are TRBV3-1 and TRBJ1-1, with 8 positions matching TRBD1. The junction had 8 bases not matched to a gene; V was cut back by 4 bases and J by 4 bases. The CDR3 length is 15 residues. The germline CDR1 and CDR2 sequences are LGHDT and YNNKEL (reference sequence). The CDR3 protein is CASSLWTGFGTEAFF. In DNA form, the CDR3 reads TGTGCCAGCAGCCTTTGGACAGGGTTCGGCACTGAAGCTTTCTTT.

The rearrangement uses TRBV15 and TRBJ1-1; D not certain. Trimming took 1 base from V and 0 from J, leaving 12 bases between them. Germline V gives CDR1 LNHNV, CDR2 YYDKDF (reference sequence). The CDR3 is 16 residues long. This chain's CDR3 is CATSRGVRIMNTEAFF. The CDR3 DNA reads as TGTGCCACCAGCAGAGGGGTGAGGATCATGAACACTGAAGCTTTCTTT.

The CDR3 DNA reads as TGCGCCAGCAGGGGACAAGGTTCGTTCACTGAAGCTTTCTTT. Its protein is CASRGQGSFTEAFF. The chain employs TRBV5-1 and TRBJ1-1, with D possibly matching TRBD1 (6 bases). The CDR3 sequence is 14 residues long. CDR1 SGHRS and CDR2 YFSETQ come from the germline V gene. Trimming cost V 5 bases and J 4 bases, with 15 bases left between them.

To note about this clonotype: Sequence at one end of the junction differs from germline and may be a read error. This rearrangement joins TRBV6-5 to TRBJ2-1; 10 nucleotides agree with TRBD2. CDR1 and CDR2 from the germline V gene are MNHEY and SVGAGI. The CDR3 is 14 amino acids. As DNA, the CDR3 is TGTGCCAGCAGTTCCGGGACTAGCGCCGTCGAGGCGGCCTTC. Translating it yields CASSSGTSAVEAAF.

The chain links TRBV12-3 or TRBV12-4 to TRBJ2-6; D is unresolved. Trimming took off 6 bases at V and 0 bases at J, with 12 bases between the two ends. This CDR3 region has 16 residues. The chain's CDR3 is CASSPDRASGANVLTF. The CDR3, as DNA: TGTGCCAGCAGCCCCGACCGGGCCTCTGGGGCCAACGTCCTGACTTTC.

This clonotype was seen more than once but under ten times. The chain employs TRBV6-5 and TRBJ1-2; 7 positions agree with TRBD1. The CDR3 is 13 residues long. Germline V gives CDR1 MNHEY, CDR2 SVGAGI. V dropped 11 bases and J dropped 7; count of bases not matched to a gene: 13. CDR3 residues: CAARQGSKAGYTF. For the CDR3, the DNA is TGTGCCGCTCGACAGGGATCGAAGGCTGGCTACACCTTC.

This clonotype was observed a few times. The chain uses TRBV12-5 and TRBJ2-7; D call uncertain. This CDR3 comprises 12 residues. The germline V and J ends were trimmed by 7 bases and 6 bases, with 13 bases remaining between them. Germline CDR1 and CDR2: LGHNT and FRNRAP. CDR3 amino acids: CASAPGVGEQYF. The CDR3 coding sequence is TGTGCTAGTGCCCCTGGGGTGGGCGAGCAGTACTTC.

This clonotype has a count of ten or more. CDR3 in DNA: TGTGCCAGCAGCTTAACACTAGCGGGAGTTGGGGCCAACGTCCTGACTTTC. This translates into CASSLTLAGVGANVLTF. The J gene is TRBJ2-6, the V gene TRBV7-2; 11 positions match TRBD2. The CDR3 runs to 17 residues. Trimming removed 2 bases from V and 3 bases from J; junction bases left unmatched: 3. The germline V gene has CDR1 SGHTA and CDR2 FQGNSA.

The sample holds a few counts of this clonotype. This sequence joins TRBV29-1 and TRBJ1-1; TRBD1 matches at 7 bases. V dropped 7 bases and J dropped 0; count of bases not matched to a gene: 5. This CDR3 is 13 amino acids long. Germline values: CDR1 SQVTM, CDR2 ANQGSEA. DNA of the CDR3: TGCAGCGCCTTACAGGGGTTGAACACTGAAGCTTTCTTT. Translating gives CSALQGLNTEAFF.

The chain recombines TRBV5-1 with TRBJ2-3; 9 bases are shared with TRBD2. This CDR3 comprises 17 residues. V was clipped by 2 bases and J by 0 bases; unmatched bases: 7. The V gene's germline CDR1 is SGHRS and CDR2 YFSETQ. This CDR3 reads CASSFALAGRSTDTQYF. The CDR3 DNA reads TGCGCCAGCAGCTTCGCCCTAGCGGGGCGTAGCACAGATACGCAGTATTTT.